One and the same sample provided the 31 T cell receptor beta chains below, sequenced in a study of tumor-infiltrating lymphocytes in primary liver carcinoma. Co-extraction of RNA and DNA was performed on about 19-30 mg of unsorted bulk tissue. TCR beta cDNA was made from 450 to 500 ng total RNA with a constant-region primer. Libraries of TCR beta came from three nested multiplex PCR rounds with slightly modified ARM-PCR. Amplification in the first two PCR rounds was performed using TRBV1-TRBV30 forward primers and a C-beta reverse primer for 10 cycles each. Using its own MiXCR run on the multiplex PCR reads, TCRdb lists one record per CDR3 protein. Here the sample spans under 50,000 distinct CDR3 sequences, 71% being singletons. The sequencing sample was made of liver tumor tissue from sampling region 5. Described subset: tumor region T5, tumor centre. The receptor set was obtained from a middle-aged man with primary liver carcinoma and hepatitis B virus infection.

The CDR3 reads CASSQEFRASSCEQYF. The CDR3 region has the DNA TGTGCCAGCAGCCAAGAGTTCCGCGCTAGCTCCTGTGAGCAGTACTTC. This sequence joins TRBV4-2 and TRBJ2-7, with D tentatively TRBD2 (5 bases). Trimming pared 0 bases from V and 7 bases from J, leaving 19 bases between. Germline V lookup: CDR1 LGHNA, CDR2 YNFKEQ. This CDR3 spans 16 amino acids.

This clonotype has a single count. The CDR3 does not end in the conserved phenylalanine or tryptophan, so this is likely a read error. The V and J genes are TRBV6-1 and TRBJ2-5, with 7 bases that match TRBD1. This CDR3 is 13 amino acids long. CDR1 is MNHNS, CDR2 SASEGT, per germline. The CDR3 DNA reads as TGTGCCAGCGCAGGGGGACCGAAGGAGATCCAGTACATC. It encodes CASAGGPKEIQYI.

Comments on this clonotype: At one end, the junction sequence differs from germline, possibly due to a read error. The V call is TRBV11-2, the J call TRBJ2-3, with a possible D match to TRBD1 (6 bases). The DNA end is more similar to TRBJ1-5, so the J call may be wrong. This CDR3 contains 16 residues. Germline lookup yields CDR1 SGHAT and CDR2 FQNNGV. CDR3: CANSLEGPAWTDTQHF. CDR3 coding DNA: TGTGCCAACAGCTTAGAGGGACCAGCGTGGACAGATACGCAGCATTTT.

This clonotype was seen a handful of times. The chain is built from TRBV5-1 and TRBJ2-3, with 10 nucleotides matching TRBD1. The trim removed 3 bases at V and 1 base at J, leaving 5 bases unmatched. The germline V gene encodes CDR1 SGHRS and CDR2 YFSETQ. CDR3 length: 16 residues. As DNA, the CDR3 is TGCGCCAGCAGCTACCGGGACAGGGGTGGCACAGATACGCAGTATTTT. Translated, it gives CASSYRDRGGTDTQYF.

Note on this clonotype: One end of the junction does not line up with germline, which may come from a read error. The chain employs TRBV6-5 and TRBJ1-6; no clear D. Germline V gene sequence: CDR1 MNHEY, CDR2 SVGAGI. The CDR3 is 13 residues long. The CDR3 bases are TGTGCTAGCAGCCACGAGGAGGCTTCACCCCTCCACTTT. As protein: CASSHEEASPLHF.

Comment on this clonotype: This may arise from a read error, as a much more abundant clone is one base away. The chain carries TRBV7-3 and TRBJ2-1, with D perhaps matching TRBD1 or TRBD2 (6 bases each). The V end was cut by 5 bases, the J end by 3 bases, with 14 bases between. This CDR3 region has 15 residues. Germline V CDR1 and CDR2: SGHTA, FQGTGA. The CDR3 sequence: CASSPKGGNYNEQFF. CDR3 coding DNA: TGTGCCAGCAGCCCCAAAGGGGGGAACTACAATGAGCAGTTCTTC. The full variable domain, its missing parts supplied by reference TRBV7-3 and TRBJ2-1, is GAGVSQTPSNKVTEKGKYVELRCDPISGHTALYWYRQSLGQGPEFLIYFQGTGAADDSGLPNDRFFAVRPEGSVSTLKIQRTERGDSAVYLCASSPKGGNYNEQFFGPGTRLTVL.

Details on this clonotype: Mismatch with germline at one junction end may stem from a read error. The CDR3 DNA is TGTGCCAGCAATGTACCAGCTAGCGGGCCGTATAGCACAGATAGGCAGTATTTT. As protein: CASNVPASGPYSTDRQYF. The chain joins TRBV6-1 to TRBJ2-3; 8 bases map to TRBD2. This CDR3 region has 18 residues. Germline CDR1 reads MNHNS; CDR2 reads SASEGT.

The chain is built from TRBV4-1 and TRBJ1-6; D is perhaps TRBD1 (5 bases). The V and J ends lost 0 bases and 13 bases respectively, with 13 bases between them. Germline V gene lookup returns CDR1 MGHRA and CDR2 YSYEKL. This CDR3 is 14 amino acids long. The CDR3 sequence: CASSQESRVSPLHF. CDR3 DNA sequence: TGCGCCAGCAGCCAAGAGAGCAGGGTTTCGCCCCTCCACTTT.

Comments on this clonotype: The junction shows a germline mismatch at one end, possibly a read error. This chain connects TRBV11-1 to TRBJ2-3, with 9 bases that match TRBD2. The CDR3 sequence is 16 residues long. The germline V gene has CDR1 SGHAT and CDR2 FQDESV (reference sequence). The CDR3 sequence: CVSSLGTSTRTDTQYF. Here the CDR3 DNA reads TGTGTCAGCAGTCTCGGGACTAGCACACGAACAGATACGCAGTATTTT.

Details on this clonotype: The missing conserved phenylalanine or tryptophan at the end of this CDR3 makes a read error likely. The chain carries TRBV11-2 and TRBJ2-2, with TRBD2 matching 7 bases. The CDR3 spans 13 residues. Germline V CDR1 and CDR2: SGHAT, FQNNGV. The CDR3, as DNA: TGTGCTAGCAGCTCCCGACCCACGGGGGGGCTGTTTCTT. Translated: CASSSRPTGGLFL.

This clonotype occurred many times. The genes are TRBV28 and TRBJ2-7; no definite D call. V was clipped by 6 bases and J by 2 bases, with 8 bases between them. This CDR3 has 12 residues. Germline assignment: CDR1 MDHEN and CDR2 SYDVKM. CDR3 nucleotides: TGTGCCAGCAGCACACGTCCCTACGAGCAGTACTTC. Protein product: CASSTRPYEQYF.

Of note for this clonotype: It is unclear where the CDR3 begins or ends on the DNA, so no DNA is shown, and the CDR3 is as TCRdb lists it. The genes are TRBV6-6 and TRBJ1-2; the table's D gene call, TRBD1, was not cross checked with the DNA. The CDR3 is made up of 15 amino acids, end residues included. From germline, CDR1 is MNHNY and CDR2 SVGAGI (reference sequence). This CDR3 reads CVSSYGHFTNYGCTF.

Turning to this clonotype: The junction does not match germline at one end; this may be a read error. This sequence joins TRBV16 and TRBJ1-4; tentative D call: TRBD1 (6 bases). Germline V gene sequence: CDR1 KGHSY, CDR2 FQNENV. CDR3 length equals 15 residues. In DNA form, the CDR3 reads TGTGCCAGCAGCCAGTCGGGGGCAACTAATGAAAAACTGCTTTTT. Amino acids: CASSQSGATNEKLLF.

This rearrangement joins TRBV24-1 to TRBJ2-5; D gene uncertain. In germline, CDR1 is KGHDR, CDR2 SFDVKD. Trimming took off 3 bases at V and 1 base at J, with 5 bases between the two ends. The CDR3 totals 13 residues. The DNA for the CDR3 is TGTGCCACCAGTGATACCGTCCAAGAGACCCAGTACTTC. Translation gives CATSDTVQETQYF.

In regard to this clonotype: The junction departs from the called germline gene at one end, perhaps through a read error. The J gene is TRBJ2-4, the V gene TRBV6-5; 10 bases agree with TRBD2. From germline, CDR1 is MNHEY and CDR2 SVGAGI. The CDR3 loop spans 16 amino acids. CDR3 coding DNA: TGTGTCAGCGGAGCACTAGCGGGGTTAGCCAAAAATATTCAGTACTTC. Translating it yields CVSGALAGLAKNIQYF.

This clonotype was observed a single time. At one of its ends the junction is not consistent with the germline gene, which may arise from a read error. The chain recombines TRBV28 with TRBJ1-1; D uncertain. CDR3 length: 15 amino acids. In germline, CDR1 is MDHEN, CDR2 SYDVKM. The CDR3: CASSYRGSVGTEAFF. The CDR3 region has the DNA TGTGCCAGTAGTTACCGTGGCAGTGTGGGCACTGAAGCTTTCTTT.

With regard to this clonotype: One end of the junction does not line up with germline, which may come from a read error. The CDR3 DNA sequence: TGTGACAGCAGCTCGCGCCCCAGAGGGGGGATCTATGAGCAGTTCTTC. Amino acids: CDSSSRPRGGIYEQFF. This chain links TRBV11-2 with TRBJ2-1; D possibly uses TRBD1 or TRBD2 (6 bases each). CDR3 length equals 16 residues. Per the germline V gene, CDR1 is SGHAT and CDR2 is FQNNGV.

Only one count was recorded for this clonotype. The CDR3 end shows no conserved phenylalanine or tryptophan, and so a read error is likely. The gene calls are TRBV11-2 and TRBJ2-3, with D perhaps TRBD1 (6 bases). The CDR3 runs 14 residues. The germline V gene encodes CDR1 SGHAT and CDR2 FQNNGV. As DNA, the CDR3 is TGTGCCAGCAGTCCCGGACAGATCACAGATACACAGTATCTT. It is translated as CASSPGQITDTQYL.

This clonotype was found a few times. The V call is TRBV19, the J call TRBJ2-7; no firm D call. With 7 bases removed from V and 2 bases from J, the gap between germline ends came to 15 bases. The CDR3 contains 14 residues. Per the germline V gene, CDR1 is LNHDA and CDR2 is SQIVND (reference sequence). CDR3 loop: CASNRGENPYEQYF. The CDR3 region has the DNA TGTGCCAGTAACAGAGGAGAAAACCCCTACGAGCAGTACTTC. The full variable domain, rest sourced from reference TRBV19 and TRBJ2-7, is DGGITQSPKYLFRKEGQNVTLSCEQNLNHDAMYWYRQDPGQGLRLIYYSQIVNDFQKGDIAEGYSVSREKKESFPLTVTSAQKNPTAFYLCASNRGENPYEQYFGPGTRLTVT.

For this clonotype: The CDR3 end shows no conserved phenylalanine or tryptophan, and so a read error is likely. The chain combines TRBV4-1 with TRBJ1-2; 7 positions match TRBD1. V shed 4 bases and J 4 bases; nucleotides not matched to a gene: 12. This CDR3 comprises 16 residues. Germline-derived CDR1 and CDR2 are MGHRA and YSYEKL. CDR3 nucleotide sequence: TGCGCCAGCAGCCCCCAACCGACAGGGACGGGCTATGGCTACACCTCC. It yields the protein CASSPQPTGTGYGYTS.

This clonotype was observed a handful of times. This chain joins TRBV7-9 and TRBJ2-7; TRBD1 aligns across 9 bases. The CDR3 has 17 amino acids. CDR1 and CDR2 (germline): SEHNR, FQNEAQ (reference sequence). The V and J ends lost 5 bases and 0 bases, in that order; junction bases with no gene match: 11. CDR3 in DNA: TGTGCCAGCAGCGGGGGGACAGGGTACCGACACTCCTACGAGCAGTACTTC. It is translated as CASSGGTGYRHSYEQYF.

This clonotype was seen a handful of times. It may be a read error: a sequence one base away is much more abundant. V gene TRBV7-8 combines with J gene TRBJ2-7; 8 bases fit TRBD1. After removal of 5 bases from V and 8 bases from J, the junction contained 11 bases not matched to a gene. CDR1 is SGHVS and CDR2 is FQNEAQ in the germline V gene. The CDR3 extends over 14 amino acids. This CDR3 reads CASSRDRGSVKQYF. Written as DNA, the CDR3 is TGTGCCAGCAGCCGCGACAGGGGCTCGGTCAAGCAGTACTTC. Drawing the rest from reference TRBV7-8 and TRBJ2-7, the complete variable domain is GAGVSQSPRYKVAKRGQDVALRCDPISGHVSLFWYQQALGQGPEFLTYFQNEAQLDKSGLPSDRFFAERPEGSVSTLKIQRTQQEDSAVYLCASSRDRGSVKQYFGPGTRLTVT.

Comments on this clonotype: A much bigger clone sits one base away, suggesting this may be a read error. The chain joins TRBV20-1 to TRBJ2-5; TRBD2 might be the D (5 bases). Germline V lookup: CDR1 DFQATT, CDR2 SNEGSKA (reference sequence). V lost 8 bases and J 4 bases, leaving 14 bases between the germline ends. This CDR3 has 12 amino acids. The CDR3 DNA is TGCAGTACCTCAAGGGCGGGAGAGACCCAGTACTTC. Its translation: CSTSRAGETQYF.

In this sample, this clonotype turned up many times. This chain uses TRBV29-1 with TRBJ2-3; D ambiguous. This CDR3 contains 13 residues. V lost 4 bases and J 4 bases, leaving 12 bases between the germline ends. CDR1 is SQVTM, CDR2 ANQGSEA, per germline. In DNA form, the CDR3 reads TGCAGCGTTGGAATAGCAGGAGCAGATACGCAGTATTTT. Encoded protein: CSVGIAGADTQYF.

The chain is built from TRBV11-2 and TRBJ2-5, with 13 bases lining up with TRBD2. Germline-derived CDR1 and CDR2 are SGHAT and FQNNGV. The trim removed 5 bases at V and 5 bases at J, leaving 8 bases unmatched. The CDR3 spans 16 residues. CDR3 region: CASSVPGTSGTETQYF. The CDR3, as DNA: TGTGCCAGCAGCGTCCCGGGGACTAGCGGGACCGAGACCCAGTACTTC.

About this clonotype: The CDR3 carries no conserved terminal phenylalanine or tryptophan, so it likely arises from a read error. It is unclear where the CDR3 begins or ends on the DNA, so no DNA is shown, and the CDR3 is as TCRdb lists it. J is TRBJ2-7 and V is TRBV11-2; no DNA check was done on the table's D call, TRBD2. In germline, CDR1 is SGHAT, CDR2 FQNNGV. Termini included, the CDR3 measures 15 amino acids. CDR3 region: CASSQYSGGGYELYL.

In its sample, this clonotype was seen a few times. The CDR3 does not close with the conserved phenylalanine or tryptophan, likely indicating a read error. No DNA is shown, since the ends of the CDR3 on it are uncertain; the CDR3 is the one TCRdb lists. The V gene is TRBV11-2, the J gene TRBJ2-7; the table's D gene call, TRBD2, was not cross checked with the DNA. The CDR3 contains 13 residues when both ends are counted. Germline V gene data show CDR1 as SGHAT and CDR2 as FQNNGV. The CDR3 loop reads CAGSLGLAGVEYL.

This clonotype is medium-sized within its sample. V and J are TRBV5-1 and TRBJ2-2; 7 positions agree with TRBD2. CDR3 length equals 16 residues. Trimming at V came to 2 bases and at J to 1 base, leaving 5 bases not matched to a gene. Germline CDR1 reads SGHRS; CDR2 reads YFSETQ. The CDR3 DNA sequence: TGCGCCAGCAGCTTCCGCACTAGCGAGAACACCGGGGAGCTGTTTTTT. This gives the protein CASSFRTSENTGELFF.

In the case of this clonotype: Since a much larger clone is just one base distant, this may be a read error. The chain couples TRBV12-3 or TRBV12-4 to TRBJ2-2, with a possible D match to TRBD1 (6 bases). This CDR3 is built from 13 residues. The CDR3 sequence is CASSLRTAGALFF. The CDR3 nucleotides are TGTGCCAGCAGTCTCAGGACAGCCGGGGCGCTGTTTTTT.

A word on this clonotype: Lacking the conserved final phenylalanine or tryptophan, this CDR3 likely reflects a read error. V is TRBV11-2 and J is TRBJ1-2; 7 nucleotides match TRBD1. The germline V gene encodes CDR1 SGHAT and CDR2 FQNNGV. The junction had 6 bases not matched to a gene; V was cut back by 5 bases and J by 3 bases. The CDR3 sequence is 14 residues long. CDR3 loop: CASSPTDRDYGYTL. The CDR3, as DNA: TGTGCCAGCAGCCCGACCGACAGGGACTATGGCTACACCCTC.

Worth noting for this clonotype: The CDR3 end shows no conserved phenylalanine or tryptophan, and so a read error is likely. The CDR3 loop is CASGKGLAVSTDTQYL. For the CDR3, the DNA is TGTGCCAGCGGCAAGGGACTAGCGGTCAGCACAGATACACAGTATCTT. This chain connects TRBV11-1 to TRBJ2-3; TRBD2 aligns across 11 bases. Germline CDR1 is SGHAT and CDR2 is FQDESV (reference sequence). The CDR3 contains 16 residues.